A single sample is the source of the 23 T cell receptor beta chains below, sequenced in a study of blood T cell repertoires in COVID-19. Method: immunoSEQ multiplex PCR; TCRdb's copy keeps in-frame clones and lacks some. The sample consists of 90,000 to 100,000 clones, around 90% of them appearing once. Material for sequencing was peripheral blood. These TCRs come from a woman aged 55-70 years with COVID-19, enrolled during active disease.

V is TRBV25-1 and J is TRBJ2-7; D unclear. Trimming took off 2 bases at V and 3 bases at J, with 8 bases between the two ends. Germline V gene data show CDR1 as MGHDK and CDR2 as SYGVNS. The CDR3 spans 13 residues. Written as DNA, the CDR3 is TGTGCCAGCAGTGAAGCAGGAAACTACGAGCAGTACTTC. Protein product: CASSEAGNYEQYF.

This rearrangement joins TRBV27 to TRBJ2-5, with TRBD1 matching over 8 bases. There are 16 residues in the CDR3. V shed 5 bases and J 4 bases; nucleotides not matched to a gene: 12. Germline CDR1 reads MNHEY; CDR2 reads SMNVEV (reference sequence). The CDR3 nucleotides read TGTGCCAGCAGTCTAAGCCTGGACAGGGTACGAGAGACCCAGTACTTC. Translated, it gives CASSLSLDRVRETQYF.

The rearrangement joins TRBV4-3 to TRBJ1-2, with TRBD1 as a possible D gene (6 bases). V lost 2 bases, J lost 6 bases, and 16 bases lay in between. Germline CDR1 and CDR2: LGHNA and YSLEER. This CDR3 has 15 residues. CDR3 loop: CASSQRDNPWDGYTF. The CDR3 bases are TGCGCCAGCAGCCAACGGGACAATCCTTGGGATGGCTACACCTTC.

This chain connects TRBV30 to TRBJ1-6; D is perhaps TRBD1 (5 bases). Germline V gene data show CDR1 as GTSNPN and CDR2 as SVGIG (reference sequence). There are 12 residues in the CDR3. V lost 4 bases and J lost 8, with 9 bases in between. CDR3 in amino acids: CAWTGGYSPLHF. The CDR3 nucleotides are TGTGCCTGGACCGGGGGTTATTCACCCCTCCACTTT.

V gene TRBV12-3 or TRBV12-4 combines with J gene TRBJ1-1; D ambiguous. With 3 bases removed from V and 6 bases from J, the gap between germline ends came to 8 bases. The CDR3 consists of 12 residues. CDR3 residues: CASSFLVPEAFF. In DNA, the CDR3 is TGTGCCAGCAGTTTTTTAGTCCCTGAAGCTTTCTTT.

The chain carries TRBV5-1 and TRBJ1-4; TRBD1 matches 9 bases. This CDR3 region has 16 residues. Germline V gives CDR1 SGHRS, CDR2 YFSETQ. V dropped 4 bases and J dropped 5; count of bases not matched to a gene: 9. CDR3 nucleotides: TGCGCCAGCAGCCGTAGCCTGGGACAGGGAAATGAAAAACTGTTTTTT. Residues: CASSRSLGQGNEKLFF. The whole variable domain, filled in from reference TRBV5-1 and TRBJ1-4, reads KAGVTQTPRYLIKTRGQQVTLSCSPISGHRSVSWYQQTPGQGLQFLFEYFSETQRNKGNFPGRFSGRQFSNSRSEMNVSTLELGDSALYLCASSRSLGQGNEKLFFGSGTQLSVL.

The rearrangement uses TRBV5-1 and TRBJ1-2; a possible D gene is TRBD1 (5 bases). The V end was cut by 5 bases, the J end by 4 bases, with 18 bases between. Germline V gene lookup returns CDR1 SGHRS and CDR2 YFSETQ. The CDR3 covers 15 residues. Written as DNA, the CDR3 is TGCGCCAGCAGGGCGAAGGAGGGGCGAGGCTATGGCTACACCTTC. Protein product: CASRAKEGRGYGYTF.

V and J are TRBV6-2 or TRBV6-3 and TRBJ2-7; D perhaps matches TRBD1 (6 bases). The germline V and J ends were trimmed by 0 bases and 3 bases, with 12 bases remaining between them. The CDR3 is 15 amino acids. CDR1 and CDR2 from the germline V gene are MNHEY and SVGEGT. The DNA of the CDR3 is TGTGCCAGCAGTTACTCTTGGAAGGGGGACTACGAGCAGTACTTC. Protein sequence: CASSYSWKGDYEQYF.

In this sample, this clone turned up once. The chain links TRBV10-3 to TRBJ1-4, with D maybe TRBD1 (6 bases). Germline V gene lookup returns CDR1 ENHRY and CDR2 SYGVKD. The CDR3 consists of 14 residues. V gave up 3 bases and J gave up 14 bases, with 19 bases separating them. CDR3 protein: CAISDGTSQVGLFF. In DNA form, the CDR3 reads TGTGCCATCAGTGATGGGACATCCCAGGTTGGGCTGTTTTTT.

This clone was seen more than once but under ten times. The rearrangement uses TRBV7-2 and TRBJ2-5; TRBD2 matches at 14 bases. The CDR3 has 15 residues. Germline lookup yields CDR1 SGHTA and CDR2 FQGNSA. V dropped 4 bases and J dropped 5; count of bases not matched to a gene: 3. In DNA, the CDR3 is TGTGCCAGCAGCTCCCGACTAGCGGGGGGGGAGACCCAGTACTTC. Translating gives CASSSRLAGGETQYF.

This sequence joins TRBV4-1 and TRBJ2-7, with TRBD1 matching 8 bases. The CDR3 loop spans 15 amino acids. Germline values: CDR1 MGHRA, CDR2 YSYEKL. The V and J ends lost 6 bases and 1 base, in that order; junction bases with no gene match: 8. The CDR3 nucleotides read TGCGCCAGCAGTCCGACAGGGGCTATATCCTACGAGCAGTACTTC. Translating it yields CASSPTGAISYEQYF.

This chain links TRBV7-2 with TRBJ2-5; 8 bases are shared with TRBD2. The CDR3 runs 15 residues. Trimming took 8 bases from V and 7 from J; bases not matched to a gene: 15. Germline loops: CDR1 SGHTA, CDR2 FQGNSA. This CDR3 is CASHPTIAGTGTQYF. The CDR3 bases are TGTGCCAGCCACCCTACGATAGCGGGGACTGGGACCCAGTACTTC.

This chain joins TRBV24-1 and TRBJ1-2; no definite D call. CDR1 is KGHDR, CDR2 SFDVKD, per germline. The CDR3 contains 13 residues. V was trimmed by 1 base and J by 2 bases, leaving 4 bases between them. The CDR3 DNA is TGTGCCACCAGTGATTTTGGCAACTATGGCTACACCTTC. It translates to CATSDFGNYGYTF.

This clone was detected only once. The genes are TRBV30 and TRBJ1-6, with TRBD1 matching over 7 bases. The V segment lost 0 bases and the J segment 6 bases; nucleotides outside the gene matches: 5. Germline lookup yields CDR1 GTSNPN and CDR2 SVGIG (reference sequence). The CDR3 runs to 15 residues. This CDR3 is CAWSVLRQGNSPLHF. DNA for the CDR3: TGTGCCTGGAGTGTATTACGACAGGGTAATTCACCCCTCCACTTT. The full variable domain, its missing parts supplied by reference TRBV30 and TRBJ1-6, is SQTIHQWPATLVQPVGSPLSLECTVEGTSNPNLYWYRQAAGRGLQLLFYSVGIGQISSEVPQNLSASRPQDRQFILSSKKLLLSDSGFYLCAWSVLRQGNSPLHFGNGTRLTVT.

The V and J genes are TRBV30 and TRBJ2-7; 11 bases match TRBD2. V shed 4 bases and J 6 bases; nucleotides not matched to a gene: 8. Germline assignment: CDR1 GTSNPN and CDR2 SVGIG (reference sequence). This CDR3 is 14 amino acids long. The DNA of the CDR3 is TGTGCCTGGACTCTAGCGGGGGGCTCGGCCGAGCAGTACTTC. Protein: CAWTLAGGSAEQYF.

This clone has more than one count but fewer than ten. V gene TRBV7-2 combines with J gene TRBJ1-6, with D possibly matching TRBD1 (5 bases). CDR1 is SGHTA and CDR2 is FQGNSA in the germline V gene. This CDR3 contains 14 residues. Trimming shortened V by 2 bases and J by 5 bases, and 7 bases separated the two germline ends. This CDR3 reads CASSLQTDNSPLHF. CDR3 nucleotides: TGTGCCAGCAGCTTACAGACAGATAATTCACCCCTCCACTTT.

In DNA form, the CDR3 reads TGTGCCTGGACCCTGACAGGGGTATTAGGTGGCTACACCTTC. It translates to CAWTLTGVLGGYTF. The chain links TRBV30 to TRBJ1-2; 8 positions match TRBD1. Germline CDR1 and CDR2: GTSNPN and SVGIG (reference sequence). The CDR3 sequence is 14 residues long. Losses at the gene ends were 4 bases for V and 7 bases for J; bases not matched to a gene: 11.

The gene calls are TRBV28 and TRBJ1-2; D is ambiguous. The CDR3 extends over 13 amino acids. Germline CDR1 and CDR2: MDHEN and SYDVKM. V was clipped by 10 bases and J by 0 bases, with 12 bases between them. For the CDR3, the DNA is TGTGCCATCTTCCAAACAGCTAACTATGGCTACACCTTC. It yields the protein CAIFQTANYGYTF.

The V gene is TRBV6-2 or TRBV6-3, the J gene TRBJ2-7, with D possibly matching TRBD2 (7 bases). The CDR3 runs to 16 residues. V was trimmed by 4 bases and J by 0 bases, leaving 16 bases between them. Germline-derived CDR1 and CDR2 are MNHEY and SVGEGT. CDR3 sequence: CASSLPGGGSSYEQYF. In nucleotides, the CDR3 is TGTGCCAGCAGTTTACCGGGGGGCGGTAGCTCCTACGAGCAGTACTTC.

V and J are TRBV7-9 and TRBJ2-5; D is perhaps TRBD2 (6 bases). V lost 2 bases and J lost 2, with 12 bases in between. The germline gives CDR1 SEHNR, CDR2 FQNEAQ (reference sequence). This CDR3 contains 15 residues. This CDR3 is CASSLYGGAQETQYF. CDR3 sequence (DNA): TGTGCCAGCAGCTTATACGGGGGAGCGCAAGAGACCCAGTACTTC. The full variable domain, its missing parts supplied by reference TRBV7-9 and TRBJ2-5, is DTGVSQNPRHKITKRGQNVTFRCDPISEHNRLYWYRQTLGQGPEFLTYFQNEAQLEKSRLLSDRFSAERPKGSFSTLEIQRTEQGDSAMYLCASSLYGGAQETQYFGPGTRLLVL.

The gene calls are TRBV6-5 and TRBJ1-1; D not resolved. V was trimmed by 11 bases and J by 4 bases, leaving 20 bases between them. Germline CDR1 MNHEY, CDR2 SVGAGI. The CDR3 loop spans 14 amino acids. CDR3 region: CAARRSQAGTEAFF. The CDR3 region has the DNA TGTGCCGCTCGGCGGTCCCAGGCGGGCACTGAAGCTTTCTTT.

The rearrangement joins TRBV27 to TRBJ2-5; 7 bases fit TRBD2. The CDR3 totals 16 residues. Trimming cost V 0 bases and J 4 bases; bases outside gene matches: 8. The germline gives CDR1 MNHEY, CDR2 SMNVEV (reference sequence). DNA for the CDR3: TGTGCCAGCAGTTTATCCGGCGGGACTACGTTAGAGACCCAGTACTTC. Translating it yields CASSLSGGTTLETQYF.

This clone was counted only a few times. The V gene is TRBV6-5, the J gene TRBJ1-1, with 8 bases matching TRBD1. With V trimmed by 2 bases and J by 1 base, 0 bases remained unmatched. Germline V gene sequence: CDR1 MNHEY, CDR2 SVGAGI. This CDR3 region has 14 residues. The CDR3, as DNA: TGTGCCAGCAGTTACACAGGGGGGAACACTGAAGCTTTCTTT. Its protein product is CASSYTGGNTEAFF.